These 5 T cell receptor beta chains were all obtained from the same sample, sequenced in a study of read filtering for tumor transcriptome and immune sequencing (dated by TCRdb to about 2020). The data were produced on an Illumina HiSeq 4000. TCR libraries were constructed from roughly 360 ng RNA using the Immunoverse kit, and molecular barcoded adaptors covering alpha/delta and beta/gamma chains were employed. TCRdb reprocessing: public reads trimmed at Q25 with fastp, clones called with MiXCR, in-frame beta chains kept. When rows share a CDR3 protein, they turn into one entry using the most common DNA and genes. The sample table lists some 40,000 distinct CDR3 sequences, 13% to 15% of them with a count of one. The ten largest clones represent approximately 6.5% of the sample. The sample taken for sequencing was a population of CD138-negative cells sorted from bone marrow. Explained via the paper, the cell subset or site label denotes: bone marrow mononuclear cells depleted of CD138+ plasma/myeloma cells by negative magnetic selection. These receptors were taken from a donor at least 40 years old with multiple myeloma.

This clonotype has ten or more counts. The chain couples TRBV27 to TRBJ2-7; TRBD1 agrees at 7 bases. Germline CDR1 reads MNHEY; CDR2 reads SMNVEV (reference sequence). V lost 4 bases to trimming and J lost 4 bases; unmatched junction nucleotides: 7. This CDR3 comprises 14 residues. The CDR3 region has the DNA TGTGCCAGCAGTTGGGGGACAGTTGGTTACGAGCAGTACTTC. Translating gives CASSWGTVGYEQYF.

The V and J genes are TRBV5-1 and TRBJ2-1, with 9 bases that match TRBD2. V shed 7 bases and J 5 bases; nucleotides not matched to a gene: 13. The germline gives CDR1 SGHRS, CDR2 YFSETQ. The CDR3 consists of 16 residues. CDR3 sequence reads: CASCWSPSGIHNEQFF. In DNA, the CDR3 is TGCGCCAGCTGCTGGTCCCCTAGCGGGATCCACAATGAGCAGTTCTTC. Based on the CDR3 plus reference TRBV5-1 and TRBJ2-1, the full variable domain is KAGVTQTPRYLIKTRGQQVTLSCSPISGHRSVSWYQQTPGQGLQFLFEYFSETQRNKGNFPGRFSGRQFSNSRSEMNVSTLELGDSALYLCASCWSPSGIHNEQFFGPGTRLTVL.

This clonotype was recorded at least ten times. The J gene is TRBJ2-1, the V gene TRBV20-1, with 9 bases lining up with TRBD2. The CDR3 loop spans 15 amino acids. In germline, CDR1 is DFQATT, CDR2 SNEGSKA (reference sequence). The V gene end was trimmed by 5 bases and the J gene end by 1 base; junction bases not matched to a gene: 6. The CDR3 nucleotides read TGCAGTGCTGCTCATAGCGGGAGATCCTACAATGAGCAGTTCTTC. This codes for CSAAHSGRSYNEQFF.

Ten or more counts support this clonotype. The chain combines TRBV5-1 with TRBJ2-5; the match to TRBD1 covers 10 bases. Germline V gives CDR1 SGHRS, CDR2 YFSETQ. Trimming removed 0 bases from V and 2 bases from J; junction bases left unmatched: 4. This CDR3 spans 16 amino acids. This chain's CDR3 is CASSLAPGQGQETQYF. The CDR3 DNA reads TGCGCCAGCAGCTTGGCTCCGGGACAGGGGCAAGAGACCCAGTACTTC.

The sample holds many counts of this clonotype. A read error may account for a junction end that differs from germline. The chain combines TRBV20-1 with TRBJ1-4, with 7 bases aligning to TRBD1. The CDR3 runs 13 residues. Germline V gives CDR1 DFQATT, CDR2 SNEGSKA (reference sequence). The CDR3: CSAPRGGPLPPLF. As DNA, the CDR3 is TGCAGTGCTCCGAGAGGGGGCCCACTCCCTCCTCTTTTT.